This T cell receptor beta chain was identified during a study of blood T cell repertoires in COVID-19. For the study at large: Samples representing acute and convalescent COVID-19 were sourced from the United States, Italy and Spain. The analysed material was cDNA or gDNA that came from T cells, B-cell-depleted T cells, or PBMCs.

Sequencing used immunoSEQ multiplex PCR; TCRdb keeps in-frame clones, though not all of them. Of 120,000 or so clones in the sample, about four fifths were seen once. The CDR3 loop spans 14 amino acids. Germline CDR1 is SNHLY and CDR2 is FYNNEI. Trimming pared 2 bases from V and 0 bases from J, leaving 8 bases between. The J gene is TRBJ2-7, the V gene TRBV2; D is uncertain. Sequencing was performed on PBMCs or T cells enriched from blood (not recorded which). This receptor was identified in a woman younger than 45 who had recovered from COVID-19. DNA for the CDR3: TGTGCCAGCAGTGAATCCACTAACTCCTACGAGCAGTACTTC. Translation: CASSESTNSYEQYF. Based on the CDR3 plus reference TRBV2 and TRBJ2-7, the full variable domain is EPEVTQTPSHQVTQMGQEVILRCVPISNHLYFYWYRQILGQKVEFLVSFYNNEISEKSEIFDDQFSVERPDGSNFTLKIRSTKLEDSAMYFCASSESTNSYEQYFGPGTRLTVT.